Each of the 17 T cell receptor beta chains below was sequenced from the same sample in a study of T cells in Graves' hyperthyroidism and ophthalmopathy. The CDR3 regions of TCR beta were amplified from RNA transcripts. HTBI primers were employed in a first-round RT-PCR of the TCR CDR3. TCRdb re-derived calls from the multiplex PCR reads in MiXCR, one entry per CDR3 protein. The profile shows 37,000 or so distinct CDR3 sequences, roughly half of them singletons. The material sequenced was blood. These receptors originate from a man in his forties with Graves' ophthalmopathy.

In its sample, this clonotype is medium-sized. The rearrangement joins TRBV10-3 to TRBJ2-5; 13 nucleotides line up with TRBD2. The ends lost 6 bases at V and 0 bases at J; junction bases unmatched: 4. The length of the CDR3 is 16 residues. Germline CDR1 ENHRY, CDR2 SYGVKD. As DNA, the CDR3 is TGTGCCATCAGCTGGGGGACTAGCGGGAACCAAGAGACCCAGTACTTC. It encodes CAISWGTSGNQETQYF.

As for this clonotype: A junction end diverges from the germline sequence, so it may reflect a read error. V usage is TRBV18 and J usage is TRBJ1-1, with 8 positions matching TRBD1. Germline CDR1 reads KGHSH; CDR2 reads LQKENI. The CDR3 is made up of 13 amino acids. The CDR3 DNA follows: TGTGCCAGCTACCGACAGGGGTTCACTGAAGCTCTCTTT. It specifies CASYRQGFTEALF.

This clonotype has at least ten counts. The V and J genes are TRBV3-1 and TRBJ2-3; D is possibly TRBD1 or TRBD2 (5 bases each). This CDR3 contains 16 residues. V lost 4 bases and J lost 6, with 20 bases in between. The germline CDR1 and CDR2 sequences are LGHDT and YNNKEL (reference sequence). The CDR3 DNA follows: TGTGCCAGCAGCCGCTGGGTCGGGACCACCTCCGATACGCAGTATTTT. Protein sequence: CASSRWVGTTSDTQYF.

This clonotype was counted at least ten times. This chain connects TRBV5-6 to TRBJ1-2; D call uncertain. The length of the CDR3 is 12 residues. V shed 1 base and J shed 8 bases, with 9 bases lying between them. Germline CDR1 SGHDT, CDR2 YYEEEE. The CDR3 reads CASSLTGRGYTF. In nucleotides, the CDR3 is TGTGCCAGCAGCTTGACGGGAAGGGGCTACACCTTC.

The V and J genes are TRBV2 and TRBJ2-5; D perhaps matches TRBD2 (5 bases). Trimming removed 8 bases at V and 5 bases at J, with 9 bases between. The CDR3 extends over 11 amino acids. Germline V gene lookup returns CDR1 SNHLY and CDR2 FYNNEI. The CDR3 nucleotides are TGTGCCAGCTGCGGGCGGGAGACCCAGTACTTC. This translates into CASCGRETQYF.

Concerning this clonotype itself: At one boundary the junction diverges from the germline segment, which might be a read error. The V gene is TRBV11-2, the J gene TRBJ1-4, with D possibly TRBD1 on 5 matching bases. The germline V gene has CDR1 SGHAT and CDR2 FQNNGV. This CDR3 has 13 amino acids. The CDR3 DNA reads as TGTGCCAGCAGCTCATTAAGAGGGGCGCCCACCGAGTTT. As protein: CASSSLRGAPTEF.

The J gene is TRBJ2-7, the V gene TRBV7-2, with 9 bases lining up with TRBD2. CDR1 and CDR2 from the germline V gene are SGHTA and FQGNSA. V lost 4 bases to trimming and J lost 5 bases; unmatched junction nucleotides: 6. The CDR3 has 14 amino acids. CDR3 loop: CASSSTSGRNEQYF. For the CDR3, the DNA is TGTGCCAGCAGCTCGACTAGCGGCAGGAACGAGCAGTACTTC.

Comment on this clonotype: As the CDR3 is not closed by the conserved phenylalanine or tryptophan, this likely results from a read error. The CDR3 region is CASSAPDRSYSSPLHL. The CDR3 DNA reads TGTGCCAGCAGCGCCCCGGACCGATCCTATAGTTCACCCCTCCACCTT. The V gene is TRBV11-2, the J gene TRBJ1-6, with unresolved D. The CDR3 covers 16 residues. Germline V gives CDR1 SGHAT, CDR2 FQNNGV.

This clonotype was observed at least ten times. The V gene is TRBV29-1, the J gene TRBJ2-5; D is perhaps TRBD1 or TRBD2 (6 bases each). With 0 bases removed from V and 5 bases from J, the gap between germline ends came to 13 bases. The CDR3 has 14 residues. Germline CDR1 reads SQVTM; CDR2 reads ANQGSEA. CDR3 loop: CSVEEGAGRETQYF. Written as DNA, the CDR3 is TGCAGCGTTGAAGAGGGGGCGGGGCGGGAGACCCAGTACTTC. The whole variable domain, remainder taken from reference TRBV29-1 and TRBJ2-5, is SAVISQKPSRDICQRGTSLTIQCQVDSQVTMMFWYRQQPGQSLTLIATANQGSEATYESGFVIDKFPISRPNLTFSTLTVSNMSPEDSSIYLCSVEEGAGRETQYFGPGTRLLVL.

This clonotype was observed at least ten times. The chain joins TRBV2 to TRBJ2-5; no definite D call. The CDR3 spans 15 residues. Germline lookup yields CDR1 SNHLY and CDR2 FYNNEI. The V end was cut by 3 bases, the J end by 7 bases, with 18 bases between. The chain's CDR3 is CASSERMVEVGTQYF. CDR3 DNA sequence: TGTGCCAGCAGTGAGAGGATGGTAGAAGTTGGGACCCAGTACTTC.

This clonotype has a single count. The chain uses TRBV29-1 and TRBJ2-7, with D possibly matching TRBD2 (5 bases). CDR1 SQVTM and CDR2 ANQGSEA come from the germline V gene. CDR3 size: 14 residues. V was cut by 4 bases and J by 4 bases, with 17 bases left in between. CDR3 DNA: TGCAGCGTTGCGGTGGGAGCTGTCGTATACGAGCAGTACTTC. Amino acid sequence: CSVAVGAVVYEQYF.

The V call is TRBV16, the J call TRBJ2-3; D remains unclear. This CDR3 has 11 amino acids. Germline CDR1 is KGHSY and CDR2 is FQNENV. V lost 0 bases to trimming and J lost 5 bases, with 0 bases between them. CDR3 sequence: CASSQSDTQYF. CDR3 nucleotide sequence: TGTGCCAGCAGCCAATCAGATACGCAGTATTTT. The full variable domain, rest sourced from reference TRBV16 and TRBJ2-3, is GEEVAQTPKHLVRGEGQKAKLYCAPIKGHSYVFWYQQVLKNEFKFLISFQNENVFDETGMPKERFSAKCLPNSPCSLEIQATKLEDSAVYFCASSQSDTQYFGPGTRLTVL.

The gene calls are TRBV19 and TRBJ1-2, with TRBD1 identical over 9 bases. This CDR3 is 15 amino acids long. The V gene end was trimmed by 5 bases and the J gene end by 4 bases; junction bases not matched to a gene: 8. The germline CDR1 and CDR2 sequences are LNHDA and SQIVND (reference sequence). CDR3 region: CASSSSGTGLYGYTF. The CDR3, as DNA: TGTGCCAGTAGTTCGTCCGGGACAGGGCTCTATGGCTACACCTTC.

This clonotype has a count of ten or more. This chain uses TRBV6-6 with TRBJ1-6; a possible D gene is TRBD1 (6 bases). V lost 6 bases and J 9 bases, leaving 18 bases between the germline ends. The CDR3 has 15 amino acids. Germline CDR1 reads MNHNY; CDR2 reads SVGAGI (reference sequence). The CDR3 nucleotides read TGTGCCAGCAGACCCCTGGGCAGGGGAAGTTCACCCCTCCACTTT. Translating gives CASRPLGRGSSPLHF.

In its sample, this clonotype ranks as medium-sized. CDR3 DNA sequence: TGTGCCAGCAGTGACCCCTCGCTCGTCTACGAGCAGTACTTC. The encoded protein is CASSDPSLVYEQYF. The rearrangement uses TRBV25-1 and TRBJ2-7; D unresolved. The ends were cut back, 3 bases at V and 3 bases at J, with 12 bases in the middle. This CDR3 has 14 residues. In germline, CDR1 is MGHDK, CDR2 SYGVNS.

The chain joins TRBV27 to TRBJ1-4; no clear D gene. The CDR3 spans 15 residues. The V gene's germline CDR1 is MNHEY and CDR2 SMNVEV (reference sequence). V shed 3 bases and J shed 2 bases, with 10 bases lying between them. The CDR3 loop is CASSFLPSTNEKLFF. The CDR3 DNA is TGTGCCAGCAGTTTCTTACCTTCTACTAATGAAAAACTGTTTTTT.

The table lists this clonotype with many counts. J is TRBJ2-5 and V is TRBV2; a possible D gene is TRBD2 (6 bases). CDR3 length equals 13 residues. V was cut by 7 bases and J by 5 bases, with 14 bases left in between. Per germline, CDR1 SNHLY and CDR2 FYNNEI. CDR3 DNA: TGTGCCAGCACCGACGGGACTCGGGAGACCCAGTACTTC. Translated: CASTDGTRETQYF.